The 2 T cell receptor beta chains below all came from one sample that was sequenced in a study of blood T cells in healthy people across ages. Then a second PCR, running roughly 7 to 11 cycles, was carried out with a sample-barcoded 5' primer and a J-beta primer mix. TCRdb independently ran MiXCR on the 5' RACE reads; one entry per CDR3 protein. The data contain some 1.5 million distinct CDR3 sequences, roughly 27% of them seen just once; the ten biggest clones take up 7.7%. Source material: blood. The receptors come from a woman aged 30 to 39 in good health.

This clonotype was picked up a small number of times. The chain carries TRBV29-1 and TRBJ1-2, with D maybe TRBD1 (5 bases). Germline V gene lookup returns CDR1 SQVTM and CDR2 ANQGSEA. The V gene lost 1 base and the J gene lost 4 bases, with 10 bases spanning the gap. The CDR3 length is 13 residues. This CDR3 is CSVEAGLCYGYTF. The DNA for the CDR3 is TGCAGCGTTGAAGCAGGGTTGTGCTATGGCTACACCTTC.

Comment on this clonotype: The junction shows a germline mismatch at one end, possibly a read error. J is TRBJ2-7 and V is TRBV3-1; 10 nucleotides line up with TRBD2. CDR3 length: 14 residues. Per germline, CDR1 LGHDT and CDR2 YNNKEL (reference sequence). The CDR3 reads CASSQGTSGYGQYF. The CDR3 DNA reads TGTGCCAGCAGCCAAGGGACTAGCGGCTACGGGCAGTACTTC.